This TCR beta chain was obtained from a study of beta chain features in type 1 diabetes. Points from the study as a whole: All four CD4+ subsets from Type 1 diabetes patients carried moderately but significantly shorter TCRB CDR3s.

The CDR3 loop spans 13 amino acids. With V trimmed by 4 bases and J by 6 bases, 5 bases remained unmatched. Germline lookup yields CDR1 SGHRS and CDR2 YFSETQ. Of note for this clone: Its specificity is unknown.

Of the isolated RNA, all was reverse transcribed, and so the sequenced material was expressed TCRB transcripts. Profiling relied on immunoSEQ multiplex PCR, and the TCRdb table lists in-frame clones only, not all of them. The profile shows about 140,000 clones, roughly 9.3% of them singletons. This clonotype was obtained from a woman in her 40s in good health. The chain uses TRBV5-1 and TRBJ2-7, with 9 bases aligning to TRBD1. Input material: central memory CD4+ T cells from blood. CDR3 in amino acids: CASSPGQGGEQYF. The CDR3 coding sequence is TGCGCCAGCAGCCCGGGACAGGGAGGCGAGCAGTACTTC. The variable domain in full, with the rest retrieved from reference TRBV5-1 and TRBJ2-7, is KAGVTQTPRYLIKTRGQQVTLSCSPISGHRSVSWYQQTPGQGLQFLFEYFSETQRNKGNFPGRFSGRQFSNSRSEMNVSTLELGDSALYLCASSPGQGGEQYFGPGTRLTVT.